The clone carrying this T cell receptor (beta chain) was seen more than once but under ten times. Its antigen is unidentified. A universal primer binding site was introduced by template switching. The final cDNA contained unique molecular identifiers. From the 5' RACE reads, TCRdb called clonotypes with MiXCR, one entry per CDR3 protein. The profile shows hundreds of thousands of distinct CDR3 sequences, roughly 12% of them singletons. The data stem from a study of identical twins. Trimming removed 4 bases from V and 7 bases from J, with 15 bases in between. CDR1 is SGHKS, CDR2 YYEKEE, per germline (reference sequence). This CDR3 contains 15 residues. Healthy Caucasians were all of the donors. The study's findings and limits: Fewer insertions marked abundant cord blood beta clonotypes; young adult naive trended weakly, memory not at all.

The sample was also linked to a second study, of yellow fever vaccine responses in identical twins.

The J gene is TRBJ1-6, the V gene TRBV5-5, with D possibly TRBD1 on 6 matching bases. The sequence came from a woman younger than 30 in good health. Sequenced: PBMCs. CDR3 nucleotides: TGTGCCAGCAGCCAGGCACAGGGTCTCAATTCACCCCTCCACTTT. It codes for CASSQAQGLNSPLHF.